This paragraph covers one T cell receptor (beta chain) sequence. Its antigen is not known. A junction end diverges from the germline sequence, so it may reflect a read error. Per germline, CDR1 KGHDR and CDR2 SFDVKD. This CDR3 comprises 16 residues. This sample is drawn from a study of T cell responses to AZD1222 COVID-19 vaccine. Overall study findings and caveats: The study sampled repertoires only after the peak T cell response. Spike-wide vaccine-associated CD4 TCRs dominated at 160-218 and 743-854. Females outnumbered males among donors, who were mostly white British; clonal diversity was possibly underestimated.

Clones were sequenced by immunoSEQ multiplex PCR, and TCRdb holds only the in-frame ones, with some missing. The sample holds over 110,000 clones, 85% to 90% seen once. The TCR was taken from an adult in good health. This material consisted of peripheral blood, taken on day 0 of AZD1222 vaccination. The V gene is TRBV24-1, the J gene TRBJ2-3; no clear D gene. The CDR3 region is CPTSDDSGADGDTQYF. The CDR3 region has the DNA TGTCCCACCAGTGACGACTCTGGCGCAGATGGGGATACGCAGTATTTT.